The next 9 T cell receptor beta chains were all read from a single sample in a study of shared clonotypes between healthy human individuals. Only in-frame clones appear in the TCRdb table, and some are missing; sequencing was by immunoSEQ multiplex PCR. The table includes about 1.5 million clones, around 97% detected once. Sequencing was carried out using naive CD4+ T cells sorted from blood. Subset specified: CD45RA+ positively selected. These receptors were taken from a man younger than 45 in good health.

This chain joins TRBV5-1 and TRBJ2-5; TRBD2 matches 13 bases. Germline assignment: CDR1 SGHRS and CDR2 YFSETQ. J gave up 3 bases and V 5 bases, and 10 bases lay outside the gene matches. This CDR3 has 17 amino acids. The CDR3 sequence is CASSFALGLAGEETQYF. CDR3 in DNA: TGCGCCAGCAGTTTCGCTCTCGGACTAGCGGGAGAAGAGACCCAGTACTTC.

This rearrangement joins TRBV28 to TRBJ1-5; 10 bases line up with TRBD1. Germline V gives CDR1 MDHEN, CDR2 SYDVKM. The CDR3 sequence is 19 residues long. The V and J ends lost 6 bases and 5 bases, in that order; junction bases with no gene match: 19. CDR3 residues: CASSGNRGGTGAAYQPQHF. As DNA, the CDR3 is TGTGCCAGCAGCGGGAACAGGGGCGGGACAGGGGCGGCCTATCAGCCCCAGCATTTT.

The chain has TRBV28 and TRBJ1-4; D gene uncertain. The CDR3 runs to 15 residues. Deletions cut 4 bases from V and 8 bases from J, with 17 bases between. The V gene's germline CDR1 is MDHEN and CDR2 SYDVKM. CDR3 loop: CASSSLPDFGEKLFF. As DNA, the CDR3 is TGTGCCAGCAGTTCACTCCCAGACTTTGGGGAAAAACTGTTTTTT.

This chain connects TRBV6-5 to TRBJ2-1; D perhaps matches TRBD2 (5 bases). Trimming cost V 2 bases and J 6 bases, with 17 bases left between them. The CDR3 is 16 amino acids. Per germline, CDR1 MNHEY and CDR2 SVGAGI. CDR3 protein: CASSYRGVRWFNEQFF. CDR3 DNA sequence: TGTGCCAGCAGTTACCGGGGAGTTAGGTGGTTCAATGAGCAGTTCTTC.

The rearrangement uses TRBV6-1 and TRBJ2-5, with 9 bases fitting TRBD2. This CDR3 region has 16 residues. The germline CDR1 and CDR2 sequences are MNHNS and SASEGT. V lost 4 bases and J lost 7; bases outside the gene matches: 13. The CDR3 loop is CASSVAGAVRGVTQYF. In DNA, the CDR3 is TGTGCCAGCAGTGTAGCGGGAGCTGTGCGAGGGGTGACCCAGTACTTC.

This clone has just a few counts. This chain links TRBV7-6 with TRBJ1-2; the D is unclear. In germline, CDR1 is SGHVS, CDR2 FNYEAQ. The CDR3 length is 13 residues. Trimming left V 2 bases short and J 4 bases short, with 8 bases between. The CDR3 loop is CASSLTPGYGYTF. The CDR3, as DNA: TGTGCCAGCAGCTTAACCCCGGGCTATGGCTACACCTTC.

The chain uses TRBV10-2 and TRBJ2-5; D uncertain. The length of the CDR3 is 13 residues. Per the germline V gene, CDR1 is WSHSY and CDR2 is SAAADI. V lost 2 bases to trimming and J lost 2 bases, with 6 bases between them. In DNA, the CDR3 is TGCGCCAGCAGTGAGAACACTCAAGAGACCCAGTACTTC. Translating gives CASSENTQETQYF.

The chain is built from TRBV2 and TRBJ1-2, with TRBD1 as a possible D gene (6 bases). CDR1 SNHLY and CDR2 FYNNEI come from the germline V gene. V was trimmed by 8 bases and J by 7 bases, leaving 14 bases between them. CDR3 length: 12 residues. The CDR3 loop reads CASRTGSLGYTF. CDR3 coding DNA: TGTGCCAGCCGCACAGGGAGTCTTGGCTACACCTTC.

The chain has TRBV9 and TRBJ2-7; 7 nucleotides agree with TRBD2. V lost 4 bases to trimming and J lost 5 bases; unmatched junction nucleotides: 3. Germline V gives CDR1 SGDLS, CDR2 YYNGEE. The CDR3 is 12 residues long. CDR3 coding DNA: TGTGCCAGCAGCCCTACTAGCGACGAGCAGTACTTC. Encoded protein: CASSPTSDEQYF.